This T cell receptor (beta chain) was sequenced in a study of T and B cells in COVID-19 patients. TRB was amplified from around 250-500 ng of blood genomic DNA. Multiplex PCR with BIOMED2 TRB-A/B primer pools amplified TRB rearrangements. One entry per CDR3 protein, called by TCRdb with MiXCR from the multiplex PCR reads. The data contain about 22,000 distinct CDR3 sequences, less than 30% of them singletons. This clonotype showed up just a few times. V was pared by 0 bases and J by 6 bases, with 10 bases between. The germline gives CDR1 SGHDT, CDR2 YYEEEE. CDR3 length: 13 amino acids. Sequences were obtained from blood. The receptor comes from a human donor who had recovered from COVID-19. The chain has TRBV5-6 and TRBJ2-7; weak D call: TRBD2 (5 bases). This CDR3 is CASSLGGRAEQYF. The CDR3, as DNA: TGTGCCAGCAGCTTGGGAGGGCGGGCCGAGCAGTACTTC.